The clone carrying this T cell receptor (beta chain) appeared many times. This record belongs to a study of identical twins. One entry per CDR3 protein, called by TCRdb with MiXCR from the 5' RACE reads. The data contain about 690,000 distinct CDR3 sequences, around 6.1% of them singletons. The length of the CDR3 is 12 residues. The germline V gene encodes CDR1 MDHEN and CDR2 SYDVKM. The ends were cut back, 4 bases at V and 5 bases at J, with 7 bases in the middle. What was sequenced was naive T cells sorted from blood. This sequence was found in a man aged 18 to 35 in good health. V and J are TRBV28 and TRBJ2-3; no clear D gene. The CDR3 region has the DNA TGTGCCAGCAGTTCCCCGGGAGATACGCAGTATTTT. Protein sequence: CASSSPGDTQYF.